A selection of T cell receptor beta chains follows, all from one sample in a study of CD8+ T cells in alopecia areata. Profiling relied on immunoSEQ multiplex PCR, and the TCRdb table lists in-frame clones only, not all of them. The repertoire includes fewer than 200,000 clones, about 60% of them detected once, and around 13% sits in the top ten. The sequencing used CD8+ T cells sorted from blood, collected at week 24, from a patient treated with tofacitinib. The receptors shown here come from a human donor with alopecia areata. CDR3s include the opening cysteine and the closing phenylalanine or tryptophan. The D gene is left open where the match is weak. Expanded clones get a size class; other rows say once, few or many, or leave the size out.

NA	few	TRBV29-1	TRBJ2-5	CSVLGSKETQYF	TGCAGCGTTCTGGGCAGTAAAGAGACCCAGTACTTC
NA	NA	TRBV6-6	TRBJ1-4	CASSLGQDNEKLFF	TGTGCCAGCAGTTTAGGACAAGATAATGAAAAACTGTTTTTT
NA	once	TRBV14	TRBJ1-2	CASSPSLRNYGYTF	TGTGCCAGCAGTCCAAGTTTACGGAACTATGGCTACACCTTC
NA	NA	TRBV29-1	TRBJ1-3	CSVGAGSGNTIYF	TGCAGCGTTGGAGCGGGCTCTGGAAACACCATATATTTT
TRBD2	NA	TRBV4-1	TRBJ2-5	CASSQVAAGDETQYF	TGCGCCAGCAGCCAAGTGGCGGCGGGGGACGAGACCCAGTACTTC
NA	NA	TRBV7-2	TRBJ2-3	CASSFTDTQYF	TGTGCCAGCAGTTTTACAGATACGCAGTATTTT
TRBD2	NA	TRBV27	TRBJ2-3	CASSRGGGTTDTQYF	TGTGCCAGCAGTAGGGGCGGGGGAACCACAGATACGCAGTATTTT
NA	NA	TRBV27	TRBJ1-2	CASFSAIYGYTF	TGTGCCAGCTTCTCGGCTATCTATGGCTACACCTTC
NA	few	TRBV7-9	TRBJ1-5	CASSLGQGNQPQHF	TGTGCCAGCAGCTTAGGACAGGGCAATCAGCCCCAGCATTTT
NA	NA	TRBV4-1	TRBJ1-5	CASSPRGGQPQHF	TGCGCCAGCAGCCCCAGGGGTGGTCAGCCCCAGCATTTT
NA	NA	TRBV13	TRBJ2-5	CASSLDSWGRGETQYF	TGTGCCAGCAGCTTAGATTCGTGGGGTCGAGGAGAGACCCAGTACTTC
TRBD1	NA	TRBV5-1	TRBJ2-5	CASSLGQGSVAETQYF	TGCGCCAGCAGCTTGGGACAGGGGTCGGTTGCAGAGACCCAGTACTTC
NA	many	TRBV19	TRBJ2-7	CASSITGLREQYF	TGTGCCAGTAGTATCACAGGGCTACGCGAGCAGTACTTC
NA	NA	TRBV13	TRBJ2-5	CASRPPGGGRETQYF	TGTGCCAGCAGACCTCCAGGGGGGGGACGAGAGACCCAGTACTTC
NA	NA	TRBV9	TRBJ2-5	CASRGDQETQYF	TGTGCCAGCAGAGGGGACCAAGAGACCCAGTACTTC
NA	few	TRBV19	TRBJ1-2	CASGTGYAGYTF	TGTGCCAGTGGCACAGGGTATGCTGGCTACACCTTC
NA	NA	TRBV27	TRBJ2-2	CASSLSPGELFF	TGTGCCAGCAGTTTAAGCCCCGGGGAGCTGTTTTTT
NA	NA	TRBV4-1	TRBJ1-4	CASSQVIQSANEKLFF	TGCGCCAGCAGCCAAGTCATCCAGTCAGCTAATGAAAAACTGTTTTTT
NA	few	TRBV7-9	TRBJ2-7	CASSLRASSYEQYF	TGTGCCAGCAGCTTAAGGGCCAGCTCCTACGAGCAGTACTTC
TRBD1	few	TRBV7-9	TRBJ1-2	CASRGTGVGYTF	TGTGCCAGCAGAGGGACAGGGGTTGGCTACACCTTC
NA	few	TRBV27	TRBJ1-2	CASSHQLGGPLDGYTF	TGTGCCAGCAGTCACCAGTTGGGGGGCCCCTTGGATGGCTACACCTTC
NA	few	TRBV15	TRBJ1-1	CATSRAQEFTEAFF	TGTGCCACCAGCAGAGCACAGGAATTCACTGAAGCTTTCTTT
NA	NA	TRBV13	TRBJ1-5	CASSFSNQPQHF	TGTGCCAGCAGCTTTAGCAATCAGCCCCAGCATTTT